This T cell receptor beta chain was identified in a study of OX40 agonist ivuxolimab in advanced cancers. The study sampled blood at baseline, cycle 4 day 1, and cycle 7 day 1. Repertoires were generated with immunoSEQ multiplex PCR, while TCRdb's copy carries only in-frame clones and drops some. In the table there are about 79,000 clones, roughly 86% of which are singletons. Study-level results: Partial responders at 0.1-3.0 mg/kg had among the lowest clonal expansion. Fewer expanded clones were found on average in CD4+ than in CD8+ T cells.

This clone was recorded only once. The antigen is unknown. Germline loops: CDR1 SGHRS, CDR2 YFSETQ. Germline trimming cut 2 bases from V and 0 bases from J; bases unmatched to any gene: 1. The CDR3 consists of 14 residues. The sequenced sample was CD4+ or CD8+ T cells sorted from blood, obtained in a trial of the OX40 agonist ivuxolimab. This sequence was found in an adult with an advanced solid tumor such as melanoma, head and neck, liver or kidney cancer. The V call is TRBV5-1, the J call TRBJ1-1, with 7 bases lining up with TRBD1. CDR3 region: CASSFRGVNTEAFF. In DNA, the CDR3 is TGCGCCAGCAGCTTCAGGGGGGTGAACACTGAAGCTTTCTTT.